This TCR beta chain was obtained from a study of blood T cells in healthy people across ages. The CDR3 runs to 16 residues. Germline loops: CDR1 ENHRY, CDR2 SYGVKD. The ends lost 5 bases at V and 7 bases at J; junction bases unmatched: 10. It was with a sample-barcoded 5' primer and a J-beta primer mix that a second PCR of roughly 7 to 12 cycles was run. A tag from a template-switch adaptor with 12 random nucleotides marked each cDNA molecule. TCRdb called the 5' RACE reads again in MiXCR, with one record for every CDR3 protein. The sample includes about 720,000 distinct CDR3 sequences, 25% seen only once; the top ten take under 4.5%. No fewer than 5.5 micrograms of total RNA were isolated from every sample. This clonotype turned up a few times. These data also featured in a second study, about T cells of mothers and their children.

The chain uses TRBV10-3 and TRBJ2-1, with TRBD2 matching 11 bases. The origin of this receptor is a boy under 18 in good health. Material: blood. The CDR3 reads CAISPGLADLGNEQFF. Here the CDR3 DNA reads TGTGCCATCAGTCCGGGACTAGCGGATTTGGGGAATGAGCAGTTCTTC.